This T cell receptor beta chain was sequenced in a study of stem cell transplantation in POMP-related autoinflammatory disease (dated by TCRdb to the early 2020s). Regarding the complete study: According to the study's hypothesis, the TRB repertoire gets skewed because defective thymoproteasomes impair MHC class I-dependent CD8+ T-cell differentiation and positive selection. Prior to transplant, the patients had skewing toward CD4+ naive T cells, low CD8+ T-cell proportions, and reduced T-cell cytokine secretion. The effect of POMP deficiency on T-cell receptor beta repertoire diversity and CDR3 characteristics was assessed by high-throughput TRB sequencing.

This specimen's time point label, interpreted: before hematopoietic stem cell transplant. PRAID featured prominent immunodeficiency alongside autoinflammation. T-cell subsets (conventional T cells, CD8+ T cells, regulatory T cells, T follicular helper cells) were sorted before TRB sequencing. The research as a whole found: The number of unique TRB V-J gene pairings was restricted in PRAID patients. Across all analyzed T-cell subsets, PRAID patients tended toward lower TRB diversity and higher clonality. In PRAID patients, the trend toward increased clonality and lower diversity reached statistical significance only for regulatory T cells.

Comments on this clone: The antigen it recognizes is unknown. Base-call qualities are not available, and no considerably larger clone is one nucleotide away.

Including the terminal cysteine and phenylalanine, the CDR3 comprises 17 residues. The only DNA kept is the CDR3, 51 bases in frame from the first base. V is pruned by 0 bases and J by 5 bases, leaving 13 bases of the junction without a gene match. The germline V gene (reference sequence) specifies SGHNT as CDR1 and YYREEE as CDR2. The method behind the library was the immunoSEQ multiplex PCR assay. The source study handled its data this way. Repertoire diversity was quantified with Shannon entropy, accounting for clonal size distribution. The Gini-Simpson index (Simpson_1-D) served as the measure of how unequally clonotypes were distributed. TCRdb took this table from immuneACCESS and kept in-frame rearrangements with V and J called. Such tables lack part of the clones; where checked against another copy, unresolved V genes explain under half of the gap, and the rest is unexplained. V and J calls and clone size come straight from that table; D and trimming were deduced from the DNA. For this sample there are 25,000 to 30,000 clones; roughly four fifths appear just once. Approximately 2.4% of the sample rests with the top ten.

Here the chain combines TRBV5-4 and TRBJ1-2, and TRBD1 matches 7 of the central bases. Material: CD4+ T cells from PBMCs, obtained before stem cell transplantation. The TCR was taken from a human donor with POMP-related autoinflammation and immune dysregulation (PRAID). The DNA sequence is TGTGCCAGCAGCTTGGCCCCACAGGGGCCCTCAACGTATGGCTACACCTTC. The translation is CASSLAPQGPSTYGYTF.